What follows are 3 T cell receptor beta chains derived from one specimen sequenced in a study of a mutant IDH1 vaccine in newly diagnosed glioma. Profiled with immunoSEQ multiplex PCR; TCRdb holds only in-frame clones, not every one. The sample shows under 90,000 clones, roughly 78% of them seen only once. Regarding time point: baseline, week 1 (first vaccination visit). Treatment noted: pre-vaccination baseline after standard-of-care therapy. This material consisted of PBMCs, taken from a glioma patient treated with radiotherapy, temozolomide or both. These receptors were collected from a man aged 50-59 years with glioma.

The chain employs TRBV5-4 and TRBJ2-7, with a tentative D call TRBD1 (5 bases). V shed 3 bases and J shed 2 bases, with 9 bases lying between them. Germline-derived CDR1 and CDR2 are SGHNT and YYREEE (reference sequence). There are 13 residues in the CDR3. CDR3 coding DNA: TGTGCCAGCAGCTCGGACATCACCTACGAGCAGTACTTC. It encodes CASSSDITYEQYF. The variable domain in full, completed from reference TRBV5-4 and TRBJ2-7, reads ETGVTQSPTHLIKTRGQQVTLRCSSQSGHNTVSWYQQALGQGPQFIFQYYREEENGRGNFPPRFSGLQFPNYSSELNVNALELDDSALYLCASSSDITYEQYFGPGTRLTVT.

The chain couples TRBV19 to TRBJ1-5; TRBD1 aligns across 7 bases. This CDR3 has 14 amino acids. CDR1 and CDR2 (germline): LNHDA, SQIVND (reference sequence). The J segment lost 4 bases and the V segment lost 10 bases, leaving 10 bases of the junction unmatched. The CDR3 DNA follows: TGTGCCATCGGGACAGCGGTAAATAATCAGCCCCAGCATTTT. Its protein is CAIGTAVNNQPQHF.

The chain recombines TRBV5-4 with TRBJ1-5; D uncertain. Germline CDR1 reads SGHNT; CDR2 reads YYREEE (reference sequence). V lost 0 bases, J lost 0 bases, and 1 base lay in between. This CDR3 has 13 amino acids. The CDR3 spells CASSLDSNQPQHF. CDR3 DNA sequence: TGTGCCAGCAGCTTGGATAGCAATCAGCCCCAGCATTTT.